The 18 T cell receptor beta chains below were found in one sample sequenced in a study of T-cell memory formation after mild COVID-19 (dated by TCRdb to about 2021). The method was 5' RACE. Instrument on record: Illumina NovaSeq 6000. The public reads were reanalyzed by TCRdb: fastp trimming at Q25, MiXCR alignment, in-frame beta chains only. Rows are unified per CDR3 protein, each entry keeping the most common DNA and genes. This sample comprises under 250,000 distinct CDR3 sequences, over 9.5% of them detected only once. The top ten clonotypes cover approximately 2.8% of the sample. Source material: PBMCs or a T cell subset sorted from them (not recorded which). The receptor set was obtained from a man aged 18 to 30 who had mild COVID-19 (a few samples of this study predate the infection). The sample titles of this study are shuffled in the database, so cell type and time point are left out; the donor was told from shared clones.

The V and J genes are TRBV9 and TRBJ2-1; maybe TRBD1 (6 bases). The V gene lost 4 bases and the J gene lost 4 bases, with 15 bases spanning the gap. Germline assignment: CDR1 SGDLS and CDR2 YYNGEE. The CDR3 spans 15 residues. CDR3 sequence: CASSSTGTPYNEQFF. CDR3 bases: TGTGCCAGCAGCTCGACCGGGACACCATACAATGAGCAGTTCTTC.

The rearrangement uses TRBV7-9 and TRBJ1-1; perhaps TRBD1 as D (5 bases). Deletions cut 4 bases from V and 1 base from J, with 28 bases between. CDR3 length: 20 residues. The germline CDR1 and CDR2 sequences are SEHNR and FQNEAQ (reference sequence). The chain's CDR3 is CASSSFAPGRHTRTNTEAFF. The DNA for the CDR3 is TGTGCCAGCAGCTCGTTCGCTCCGGGACGCCATACCCGGACGAACACTGAAGCTTTCTTT.

This clonotype has a handful of counts. The chain combines TRBV12-3 or TRBV12-4 with TRBJ2-1, with 11 positions matching TRBD2. V shed 6 bases and J 6 bases; nucleotides not matched to a gene: 7. This CDR3 is built from 15 residues. Here the CDR3 reads CASSPRLAGSNEQFF. CDR3 coding DNA: TGTGCCAGCAGCCCCCGACTAGCGGGGAGCAATGAGCAGTTCTTC.

This sequence joins TRBV11-2 and TRBJ2-2, with D perhaps TRBD2 (5 bases). CDR1 is SGHAT, CDR2 FQNNGV, per germline. Trimming removed 5 bases at V and 5 bases at J, with 21 bases between. The CDR3 sequence is 17 residues long. The CDR3 reads CASSPEGQTRWTGELFF. The CDR3, as DNA: TGTGCCAGCAGCCCAGAGGGTCAGACCCGTTGGACCGGGGAGCTGTTTTTT.

The V call is TRBV12-3 or TRBV12-4, the J call TRBJ2-7; D perhaps matches TRBD2 (6 bases). Trimming took 5 bases from V and 8 from J, leaving 19 bases between them. The CDR3 runs 14 residues. CDR3 protein: CASSLGPRDFQQYV. The CDR3 DNA is TGTGCCAGCAGTCTAGGGCCCCGGGACTTTCAGCAGTACGTC.

This clonotype has a count of ten or more. The chain has TRBV5-5 and TRBJ2-7; 9 bases fit TRBD1. The CDR3 has 14 residues. Germline V gene sequence: CDR1 SGHKS, CDR2 YYEKEE (reference sequence). V shed 4 bases, J shed 1 base, and the junction held 3 bases outside the gene matches. The CDR3 DNA follows: TGTGCCAGCAGCCGGACAGGGGTTTCCTACGAGCAGTACTTC. As protein: CASSRTGVSYEQYF.

This chain uses TRBV28 with TRBJ2-1, with TRBD2 matching over 13 bases. CDR3 length equals 12 residues. CDR1 is MDHEN, CDR2 SYDVKM, per germline. J was trimmed by 12 bases and V by 10 bases; bases with no gene match: 6. CDR3 region: CATGTSGTGQFF. Here the CDR3 DNA reads TGTGCCACCGGGACTAGCGGGACCGGGCAGTTCTTC. Variable domain in full (rest from reference TRBV28 and TRBJ2-1): DVKVTQSSRYLVKRTGEKVFLECVQDMDHENMFWYRQDPGLGLRLIYFSYDVKMKEKGDIPEGYSVSREKKERFSLILESASTNQTSMYLCATGTSGTGQFFGPGTRLTVL.

This clonotype was recorded a few times. The chain recombines TRBV18 with TRBJ2-7; TRBD2 might be the D (7 bases). V shed 6 bases and J shed 7 bases, with 22 bases lying between them. Germline V lookup: CDR1 KGHSH, CDR2 LQKENI. The CDR3 consists of 15 residues. The CDR3 DNA follows: TGTGCCAGCTCCCATTCCCGGGGGGCTCGGGGTGAGCAGTACTTC. Protein: CASSHSRGARGEQYF.

This clonotype was observed many times. The chain has TRBV18 and TRBJ2-3; D remains unclear. The CDR3 contains 13 residues. V lost 8 bases, J lost 1 base, and 10 bases lay in between. Germline loops: CDR1 KGHSH, CDR2 LQKENI. The CDR3 is CASSPGRTDTQYF. The CDR3 bases are TGTGCCAGCAGCCCCGGGCGCACAGATACGCAGTATTTT. Filled out from reference TRBV18 and TRBJ2-3, the complete variable domain reads NAGVMQNPRHLVRRRGQEARLRCSPMKGHSHVYWYRQLPEEGLKFMVYLQKENIIDESGMPKERFSAEFPKEGPSILRIQQVVRGDSAAYFCASSPGRTDTQYFGPGTRLTVL.

This clonotype was found a few times. V usage is TRBV28 and J usage is TRBJ1-1; D not certain. V shed 2 bases and J shed 7 bases, with 11 bases lying between them. CDR1 MDHEN and CDR2 SYDVKM come from the germline V gene. There are 13 residues in the CDR3. CDR3 DNA: TGTGCCAGCAGTTTAACCAGAAAGGGTGAAGCTTTCTTT. Translated: CASSLTRKGEAFF.

V usage is TRBV4-1 and J usage is TRBJ2-5; tentatively, D is TRBD1 (6 bases). Between the trimmed V and J ends, which lost 0 bases and 2 bases, there was a span of 10 bases. The germline V gene encodes CDR1 MGHRA and CDR2 YSYEKL. The CDR3 runs to 15 residues. CDR3 nucleotides: TGCGCCAGCAGCCAAGATCGGACAGCTCAAGAGACCCAGTACTTC. Its translation: CASSQDRTAQETQYF.

This clonotype was counted many times. CDR3 nucleotide sequence: TGCGCCAGCAGCAAACGACTAGCGGGGGCTACAGATACGCAGTATTTT. Translating it yields CASSKRLAGATDTQYF. J is TRBJ2-3 and V is TRBV5-1; TRBD2 matches at 12 bases. V lost 4 bases and J lost 3; bases outside the gene matches: 6. Looked up from germline, CDR1 is SGHRS and CDR2 is YFSETQ. The CDR3 contains 16 residues.

J is TRBJ2-6 and V is TRBV28; no clear D. With 6 bases removed from V and 4 bases from J, the gap between germline ends came to 16 bases. The CDR3 runs to 16 residues. Germline assignment: CDR1 MDHEN and CDR2 SYDVKM. CDR3 in amino acids: CASSPQVMYGANVLTF. Written as DNA, the CDR3 is TGTGCCAGCAGCCCCCAAGTAATGTACGGGGCCAACGTCCTGACTTTC.

This clonotype was found many times. This chain connects TRBV5-1 to TRBJ2-3, with 12 bases matching TRBD2. The CDR3 loop spans 14 amino acids. Looked up from germline, CDR1 is SGHRS and CDR2 is YFSETQ. V was clipped by 3 bases and J by 4 bases; unmatched bases: 0. The CDR3 reads CASSSSGGADTQYF. The CDR3 nucleotides read TGCGCCAGCAGCTCTAGCGGGGGGGCAGATACGCAGTATTTT.

The sample holds a few counts of this clonotype. CDR3 amino acids: CASSRTLGLAGTGELFF. CDR3 sequence (DNA): TGCGCCAGCAGCCGGACCCTTGGGCTAGCGGGCACCGGGGAGCTGTTTTTT. The chain has TRBV4-1 and TRBJ2-2, with 8 bases identical to TRBD2. This CDR3 comprises 17 residues. Germline assignment: CDR1 MGHRA and CDR2 YSYEKL. Trimming took 4 bases from V and 4 from J; bases not matched to a gene: 11.

This clonotype was picked up a small number of times. The J gene is TRBJ2-5, the V gene TRBV29-1; TRBD2 is a possible D gene (6 bases). CDR1 is SQVTM and CDR2 is ANQGSEA in the germline V gene. V was trimmed by 7 bases and J by 1 base, leaving 13 bases between them. This CDR3 spans 13 amino acids. CDR3 nucleotides: TGCAGCGCCGCGGGATCCCTCCAAGAGACCCAGTACTTC. Translating it yields CSAAGSLQETQYF. Complete variable domain (other parts from reference TRBV29-1 and TRBJ2-5): SAVISQKPSRDICQRGTSLTIQCQVDSQVTMMFWYRQQPGQSLTLIATANQGSEATYESGFVIDKFPISRPNLTFSTLTVSNMSPEDSSIYLCSAAGSLQETQYFGPGTRLLVL.

This clonotype has at least ten counts. This chain links TRBV6-2 or TRBV6-3 with TRBJ1-5, with D tentatively TRBD1 (5 bases). This CDR3 is built from 13 residues. The germline V and J ends were trimmed by 5 bases and 4 bases, with 9 bases remaining between them. Germline CDR1 MNHEY, CDR2 SVGEGT. CDR3: CASSLDTNQPQHF. CDR3 coding DNA: TGTGCCAGCAGTCTGGACACAAATCAGCCCCAGCATTTT.

This clonotype was seen more than once but under ten times. V gene TRBV11-3 combines with J gene TRBJ2-1, with a weak D call TRBD1 (6 bases). The V gene's germline CDR1 is SGHNT and CDR2 YENEEA. The CDR3 has 15 amino acids. Trimming shortened V by 3 bases and J by 3 bases, and 12 bases separated the two germline ends. In DNA form, the CDR3 reads TGTGCCAGCAGCTTGGGTAGGGGGAACTACAATGAGCAGTTCTTC. Residues: CASSLGRGNYNEQFF. Variable domain in full (rest from reference TRBV11-3 and TRBJ2-1): EAGVVQSPRYKIIEKKQPVAFWCNPISGHNTLYWYLQNLGQGPELLIRYENEEAVDDSQLPKDRFSAERLKGVDSTLKIQPAELGDSAVYLCASSLGRGNYNEQFFGPGTRLTVL.